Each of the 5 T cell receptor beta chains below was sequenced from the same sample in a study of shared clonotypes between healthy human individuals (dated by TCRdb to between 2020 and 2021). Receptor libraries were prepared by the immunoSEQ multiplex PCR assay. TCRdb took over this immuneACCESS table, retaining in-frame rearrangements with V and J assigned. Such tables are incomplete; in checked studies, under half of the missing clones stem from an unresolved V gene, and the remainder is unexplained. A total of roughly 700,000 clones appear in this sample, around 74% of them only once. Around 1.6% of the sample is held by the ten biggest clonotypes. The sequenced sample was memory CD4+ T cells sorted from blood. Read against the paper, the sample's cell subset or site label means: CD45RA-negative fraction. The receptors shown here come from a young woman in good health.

The CDR3 nucleotides read TGTGCCAGCAGTATTCGTACCGGGGAGCTGTTTTTT. Its protein product is CASSIRTGELFF. This chain joins TRBV28 and TRBJ2-2; D is ambiguous. V was shortened by 5 bases and J by 5 bases, with 6 bases between the two germline ends. The CDR3 consists of 12 residues. Germline V gene sequence: CDR1 MDHEN, CDR2 SYDVKM.

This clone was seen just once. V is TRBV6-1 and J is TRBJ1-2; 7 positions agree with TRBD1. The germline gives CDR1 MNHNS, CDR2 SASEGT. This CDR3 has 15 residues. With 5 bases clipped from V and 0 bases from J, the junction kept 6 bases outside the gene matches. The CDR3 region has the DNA TGTGCCAGCAGTTTCCGACAGGGCCCTAACTATGGCTACACCTTC. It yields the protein CASSFRQGPNYGYTF.

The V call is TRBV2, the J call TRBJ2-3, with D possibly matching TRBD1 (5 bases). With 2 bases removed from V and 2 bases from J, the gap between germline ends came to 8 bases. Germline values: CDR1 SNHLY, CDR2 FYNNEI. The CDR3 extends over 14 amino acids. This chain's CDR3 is CASSERQPTDTQYF. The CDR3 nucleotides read TGTGCCAGCAGTGAACGACAGCCCACAGATACGCAGTATTTT.

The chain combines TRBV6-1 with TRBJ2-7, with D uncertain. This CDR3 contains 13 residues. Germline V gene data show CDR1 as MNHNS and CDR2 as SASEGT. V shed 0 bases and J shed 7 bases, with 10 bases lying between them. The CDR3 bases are TGTGCCAGCAGTGAAGCGCACTGGCGGGAGCAGTACTTC. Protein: CASSEAHWREQYF.

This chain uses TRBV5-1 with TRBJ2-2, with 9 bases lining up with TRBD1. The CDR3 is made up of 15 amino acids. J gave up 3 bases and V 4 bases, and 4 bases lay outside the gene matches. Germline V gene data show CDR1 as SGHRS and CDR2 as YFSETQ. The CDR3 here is CASSRTGDDTGELFF. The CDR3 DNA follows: TGCGCCAGCAGCCGGACAGGGGATGACACCGGGGAGCTGTTTTTT.